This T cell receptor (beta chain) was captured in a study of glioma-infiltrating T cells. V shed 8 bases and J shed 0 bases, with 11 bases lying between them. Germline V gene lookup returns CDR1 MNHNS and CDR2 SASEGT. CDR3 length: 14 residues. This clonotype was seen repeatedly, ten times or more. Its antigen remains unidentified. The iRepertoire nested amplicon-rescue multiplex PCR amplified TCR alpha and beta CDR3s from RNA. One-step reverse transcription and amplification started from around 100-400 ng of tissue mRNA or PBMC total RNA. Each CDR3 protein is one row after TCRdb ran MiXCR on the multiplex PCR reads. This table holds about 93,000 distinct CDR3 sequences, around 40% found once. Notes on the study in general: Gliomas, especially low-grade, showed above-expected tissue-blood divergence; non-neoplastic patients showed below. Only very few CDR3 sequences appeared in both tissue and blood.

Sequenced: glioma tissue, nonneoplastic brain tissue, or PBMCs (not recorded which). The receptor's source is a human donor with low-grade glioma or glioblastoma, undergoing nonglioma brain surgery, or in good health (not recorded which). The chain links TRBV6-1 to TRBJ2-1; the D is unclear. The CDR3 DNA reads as TGTGCCAGCGCGCGCCCCAGCTCCTACAATGAGCAGTTCTTC. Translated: CASARPSSYNEQFF.